This TCR beta chain derives from a study of cytomegalovirus exposure and HLA in healthy donors. Study conclusions and caveats: In a later analysis, TCR beta V- and J-gene trimming showed a link to a missense DCLRE1C variant. The study assumed roughly uniform donor sequencing depth for presence/absence analyses. Upon later analysis, TCR association rates were observed to vary by HLA locus, being highest for DRB1 and lowest for HLA-C.

PCR employed 60 Vbeta and 13 Jbeta primers. TCRdb's copy holds only in-frame clones and misses some; the assay was immunoSEQ multiplex PCR. The data contain 150,000 or so clones, 78% of them singletons. Germline CDR1 is MGHDK and CDR2 is SYGVNS. After removal of 5 bases from V and 8 bases from J, the junction contained 8 bases not matched to a gene. The CDR3 is 13 residues long. Concerning this clone itself: As yet, its antigen is unknown.

Each of the donors was a healthy bone marrow donor. This TCR derives from a woman aged 45-59 years in good health and CMV-seropositive. Sequences were obtained from PBMCs. The rearrangement joins TRBV25-1 to TRBJ1-2, with 7 bases that match TRBD1. The CDR3 DNA is TGTGCCAGCAGTCTCGGGACAGAGGAAGGCTACACCTTC. Translated: CASSLGTEEGYTF.